The clone carrying this T cell receptor beta chain was seen a single time. Antigen: not known. The CDR3 consists of 15 residues. CDR1 MNHEY and CDR2 SVGAGI come from the germline V gene. V lost 2 bases and J 0 bases, leaving 10 bases between the germline ends. Sequencing used immunoSEQ multiplex PCR; TCRdb keeps in-frame clones, though not all of them. The repertoire has tens of thousands of clones, roughly 93% of them found once; the top ten carry about 0.66%. This entry comes from a study of stem cell transplantation in POMP-related autoinflammatory disease. Study context: Before transplant: CD4+ naive skewing, low CD8+ proportions, reduced cytokine secretion. Study results and caveats: A trend toward lower repertoire diversity and greater clonality appeared in every analyzed T-cell subset of PRAID patients.

The sequence was collected from a human patient with POMP-related autoinflammation and immune dysregulation (PRAID). Some T cells here may be from the graft donor. The chain joins TRBV6-5 to TRBJ1-1, with D tentatively TRBD1 (6 bases). Sequences were derived from CD4+ T cells from PBMCs, sampled after stem cell transplantation. This CDR3 reads CASSYDRTMNTEAFF. The CDR3 DNA reads TGTGCCAGCAGTTACGACAGGACCATGAACACTGAAGCTTTCTTT.